This T cell receptor beta chain was sequenced during a study of T cell responses to AZD1222 COVID-19 vaccine. Study outcomes and limitations: In the spike-specific TCR repertoire, nearly half reportedly target unmutated variant regions. Spike-specific TCRs gained breadth and depth after people received two AZD1222 doses.

The data were produced by immunoSEQ multiplex PCR, yet TCRdb's version contains in-frame clones alone and is incomplete. This table holds roughly 190,000 clones, roughly 90% found once. The length of the CDR3 is 16 residues. Germline assignment: CDR1 LNHDA and CDR2 SQIVND (reference sequence). V dropped 3 bases and J dropped 6 bases, with 18 bases sitting between them. Concerning this clone itself: The antigen is unknown.

The V and J genes are TRBV19 and TRBJ2-1; no firm D call. Specimen: peripheral blood, collected on day 0 of AZD1222 vaccination. The sequence was collected from an adult in good health. CDR3 DNA: TGTGCCAGTAGTATTTTTGGTTGGTCACGCGCCAATGAGCAGTTCTTC. Translated: CASSIFGWSRANEQFF. Complete variable domain (other parts from reference TRBV19 and TRBJ2-1): DGGITQSPKYLFRKEGQNVTLSCEQNLNHDAMYWYRQDPGQGLRLIYYSQIVNDFQKGDIAEGYSVSREKKESFPLTVTSAQKNPTAFYLCASSIFGWSRANEQFFGPGTRLTVL.